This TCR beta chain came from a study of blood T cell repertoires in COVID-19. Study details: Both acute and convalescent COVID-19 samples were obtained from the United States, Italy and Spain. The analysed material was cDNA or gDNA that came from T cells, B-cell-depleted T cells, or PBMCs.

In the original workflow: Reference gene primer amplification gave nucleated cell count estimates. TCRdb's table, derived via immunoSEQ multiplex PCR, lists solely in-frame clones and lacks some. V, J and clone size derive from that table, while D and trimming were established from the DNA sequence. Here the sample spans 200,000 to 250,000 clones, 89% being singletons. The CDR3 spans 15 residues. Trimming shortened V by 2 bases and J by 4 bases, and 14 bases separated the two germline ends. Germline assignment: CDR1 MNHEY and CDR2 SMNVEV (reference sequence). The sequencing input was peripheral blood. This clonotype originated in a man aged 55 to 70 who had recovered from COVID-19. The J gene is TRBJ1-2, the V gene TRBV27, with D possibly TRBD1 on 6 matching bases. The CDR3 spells CASSLVGGQGYGYTF. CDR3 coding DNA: TGTGCCAGCAGTTTAGTGGGGGGGCAAGGCTATGGCTACACCTTC.